This TCR beta chain was observed in a study of cytomegalovirus exposure and HLA in healthy donors. Study-level points and caveats: Among TCR beta chains, those listed as cytomegalovirus-associated numbered fewer than 200. Accurate predictions that matched the HLA-A and HLA-B alleles of most subjects were reportedly made from TCR beta sequences.

To note about this clone: Antigen unknown.

The PCR used 60 Vbeta and 13 Jbeta primers. The protocol was immunoSEQ multiplex PCR, while the TCRdb copy is restricted to in-frame clones and leaves out a portion. The data show around 120,000 clones, around three quarters seen once. V was trimmed by 5 bases and J by 0 bases, leaving 16 bases between them. The CDR3 runs 16 residues. Germline CDR1 SGHRS, CDR2 YFSETQ. The clonotype comes from a male donor in good health and CMV-seronegative. This chain uses TRBV5-1 with TRBJ2-3; TRBD2 is a possible D gene (6 bases). Input material: PBMCs. CDR3 in DNA: TGCGCCAGCAGACGGGGGTTCGGCAGAAGCACAGATACGCAGTATTTT. Translated: CASRRGFGRSTDTQYF.